The source of this T cell receptor beta chain is a study of T cells after posttransplantation cyclophosphamide. Whole-study findings and limits: Later post-transplant blood repertoires were often dominated by donor CD8+ memory clones. TRB clonality was highly associated with recipient CMV seropositivity and reactivation. TRB overlap between skin or GI tissue T cells and blood was limited.

This clone is deemed medium-sized. The antigen remains undetermined. J lost 4 bases, V lost 5 bases, and 6 bases had no gene match. Germline-derived CDR1 and CDR2 are SGHTA and FQGTGA. This CDR3 contains 15 residues. Data came from immunoSEQ multiplex PCR; TCRdb stores just in-frame clones and leaves some out. The table lists roughly 26,000 clones, with no singletons. The V gene is TRBV7-3, the J gene TRBJ2-1; 9 nucleotides match TRBD2. This TCR was sampled from a man aged 50-59 years in good health, CMV-negative, and a related stem cell transplant donor. Sequenced input: PBMCs. The CDR3 coding sequence is TGTGCCAGCAGCCCCGGACTAGCGCCTTACAATGAGCAGTTCTTC. Amino acids: CASSPGLAPYNEQFF.